One and the same sample provided the 17 T cell receptor beta chains below, sequenced in a study of blood T cells in healthy people across ages. Sample-barcoded 5' priming and a J-beta primer mix drove a second PCR of 7 to 11 cycles. TCRdb analysed the 5' RACE reads with MiXCR anew, one entry per CDR3 protein. The profile shows around 790,000 distinct CDR3 sequences, approximately 44% of them singletons. Sequenced material: blood. These receptors all stem from a man between 60 and 75 years old in good health.

The J gene is TRBJ2-4, the V gene TRBV3-1; D perhaps matches TRBD1 (5 bases). The J call may be mistaken, given a closer DNA end match to TRBJ2-7. The CDR3 length is 12 residues. The germline CDR1 and CDR2 sequences are LGHDT and YNNKEL (reference sequence). The chain's CDR3 is CASSQGHAEQYF. The CDR3 nucleotides are TGTGCCAGCAGCCAGGGGCACGCCGAGCAGTACTTC.

By its share, this clonotype is medium-sized. The chain uses TRBV7-2 and TRBJ2-1; D possibly corresponds to TRBD2 (6 bases). The germline V and J ends were trimmed by 5 bases and 4 bases, with 15 bases remaining between them. The CDR3 extends over 15 amino acids. Germline CDR1 reads SGHTA; CDR2 reads FQGNSA. This chain's CDR3 is CASSKAAGPYNEQFF. CDR3 coding DNA: TGTGCCAGCAGCAAAGCGGCGGGGCCATACAATGAGCAGTTCTTC.

On this clonotype itself: This could be a read error, since a much larger clone is one nucleotide away. The chain uses TRBV20-1 and TRBJ1-6; D is uncertain. The CDR3 runs 15 residues. Germline lookup yields CDR1 DFQATT and CDR2 SNEGSKA (reference sequence). DNA of the CDR3: TGCAGTGCTAGTGGTGGACCCACCCAACATTCACCCCCCCACTTT. Amino acid sequence: CSASGGPTQHSPPHF.

This clonotype was counted a few times. This sequence joins TRBV25-1 and TRBJ2-3; TRBD2 matches at 12 bases. Trimming cost V 1 base and J 3 bases; bases outside gene matches: 8. The CDR3 length is 18 residues. Germline CDR1 MGHDK, CDR2 SYGVNS. The CDR3 reads CASSELASGGAQTDTQYF. The CDR3 DNA follows: TGTGCCAGCAGTGAATTAGCTAGCGGGGGGGCCCAGACAGATACGCAGTATTTT.

The rearrangement links TRBV3-1 to TRBJ2-1; D remains ambiguous. The CDR3 totals 14 residues. Germline CDR1 is LGHDT and CDR2 is YNNKEL (reference sequence). V lost 2 bases and J 5 bases, leaving 10 bases between the germline ends. In nucleotides, the CDR3 is TGTGCCAGCAGCCAAACCGACACAAACAATGAGCAGTTCTTC. Amino acid sequence: CASSQTDTNNEQFF.

J is TRBJ1-1 and V is TRBV27, with D tentatively TRBD1 (5 bases). The V end lost 6 bases, the J end lost 3 bases, and 11 bases lay between the germline ends. This CDR3 comprises 13 residues. CDR1 is MNHEY and CDR2 is SMNVEV in the germline V gene (reference sequence). The chain's CDR3 is CASRPGADTEAFF. The CDR3 DNA is TGTGCCAGCAGACCCGGGGCGGACACTGAAGCTTTCTTT.

The table lists this clonotype with a few counts. The chain carries TRBV7-8 and TRBJ2-5; the match to TRBD1 covers 9 bases. The end of the DNA aligns better with TRBJ2-7, so the J call may be wrong. The CDR3 runs to 13 residues. Per germline, CDR1 SGHVS and CDR2 FQNEAQ. For the CDR3, the DNA is TGTGCCAGCAGCGAACAGGGGGCGGGCGAGCAGTACTTC. Translating gives CASSEQGAGEQYF.

This clonotype was seen a handful of times. The V gene is TRBV15, the J gene TRBJ2-3; D gene ambiguous. The germline V and J ends were trimmed by 1 base and 4 bases, with 6 bases remaining between them. This CDR3 has 13 residues. Germline V gene data show CDR1 as LNHNV and CDR2 as YYDKDF (reference sequence). CDR3 nucleotide sequence: TGTGCCACCAGCAGAGTGTTGGCAGATACGCAGTATTTT. Amino acids: CATSRVLADTQYF. Variable domain in full (rest from reference TRBV15 and TRBJ2-3): DAMVIQNPRYQVTQFGKPVTLSCSQTLNHNVMYWYQQKSSQAPKLLFHYYDKDFNNEADTPDNFQSRRPNTSFCFLDIRSPGLGDTAMYLCATSRVLADTQYFGPGTRLTVL.

The chain recombines TRBV20-1 with TRBJ2-5, with TRBD2 matching 8 bases. The CDR3 consists of 14 residues. Germline trimming cut 0 bases from V and 5 bases from J; bases unmatched to any gene: 5. The V gene's germline CDR1 is DFQATT and CDR2 SNEGSKA (reference sequence). CDR3 residues: CSARERGGTETQYF. Written as DNA, the CDR3 is TGCAGTGCTAGAGAACGGGGGGGCACTGAGACCCAGTACTTC.

This sequence joins TRBV28 and TRBJ2-7; D not resolved. Trimming removed 5 bases from V and 7 bases from J, with 12 bases in between. This CDR3 is 12 amino acids long. Looked up from germline, CDR1 is MDHEN and CDR2 is SYDVKM. The DNA of the CDR3 is TGTGCCAGCAGTCCTACATGGCATGAGCAGTACTTC. As protein: CASSPTWHEQYF.

This clonotype was detected only a few times. The chain links TRBV12-3 or TRBV12-4 to TRBJ1-6, with D possibly TRBD1 on 6 matching bases. V lost 5 bases to trimming and J lost 7 bases, with 15 bases between them. The CDR3 extends over 15 amino acids. CDR3 amino acids: CASSPQGAINSPLHF. The CDR3 nucleotides read TGTGCCAGCAGTCCACAGGGTGCCATAAATTCACCCCTCCACTTT.

This clonotype has at least ten counts. The V call is TRBV29-1, the J call TRBJ1-2; D not resolved. Trimming cost V 4 bases and J 8 bases, with 11 bases left between them. Germline CDR1 reads SQVTM; CDR2 reads ANQGSEA. The CDR3 consists of 11 residues. CDR3 residues: CSVGSNWGYTF. CDR3 in DNA: TGCAGCGTTGGGTCCAATTGGGGCTACACCTTC.

The gene calls are TRBV28 and TRBJ1-2, with D unresolved. Deletions cut 3 bases from V and 8 bases from J, with 13 bases between. CDR1 is MDHEN and CDR2 is SYDVKM in the germline V gene. The CDR3 consists of 13 residues. CDR3 DNA: TGTGCCAGCAGTTTGGAGTATCCGAGGGGCTACACCTTC. Encoded protein: CASSLEYPRGYTF.

This clonotype came up a few times. The chain links TRBV7-2 to TRBJ2-4, with unresolved D. The CDR3 sequence is 15 residues long. V was shortened by 5 bases and J by 2 bases, with 13 bases between the two germline ends. Germline values: CDR1 SGHTA, CDR2 FQGNSA. CDR3 amino acids: CASSLTGPTKNIQYF. CDR3 nucleotides: TGTGCCAGCAGCCTAACCGGGCCAACCAAAAACATTCAGTACTTC. Supplemented by reference TRBV7-2 and TRBJ2-4, the full variable domain reads GAGVSQSPSNKVTEKGKDVELRCDPISGHTALYWYRQSLGQGLEFLIYFQGNSAPDKSGLPSDRFSAERTGGSVSTLTIQRTQQEDSAVYLCASSLTGPTKNIQYFGAGTRLSVL.

The table lists this clonotype with many counts. CDR3 region: CASSDRGVDEQFF. Here the CDR3 DNA reads TGTGCCAGCAGTGACAGGGGTGTAGATGAGCAGTTCTTC. This rearrangement joins TRBV12-3 or TRBV12-4 to TRBJ2-1; 8 nucleotides align to TRBD1. CDR3 length: 13 amino acids. Germline trimming cut 5 bases from V and 8 bases from J; bases unmatched to any gene: 5.

The rearrangement joins TRBV19 to TRBJ2-1; 9 positions agree with TRBD1. V shed 5 bases and J 4 bases; nucleotides not matched to a gene: 6. CDR3 length equals 15 residues. Germline-derived CDR1 and CDR2 are LNHDA and SQIVND (reference sequence). The CDR3 sequence: CASSVTGGVYNEQFF. The CDR3, as DNA: TGTGCCAGTAGTGTAACAGGGGGCGTATACAATGAGCAGTTCTTC. Looking up the rest from reference TRBV19 and TRBJ2-1 gives the full variable domain: DGGITQSPKYLFRKEGQNVTLSCEQNLNHDAMYWYRQDPGQGLRLIYYSQIVNDFQKGDIAEGYSVSREKKESFPLTVTSAQKNPTAFYLCASSVTGGVYNEQFFGPGTRLTVL.

CDR3 sequence: CASSQDRTGRETQYF. Written as DNA, the CDR3 is TGCGCCAGCAGCCAAGATCGTACGGGGCGAGAGACCCAGTACTTC. V usage is TRBV4-3 and J usage is TRBJ2-5; D possibly matches TRBD1 or TRBD2 (5 bases each). The CDR3 has 15 amino acids. Deletions cut 0 bases from V and 4 bases from J, with 12 bases between. Germline CDR1 LGHNA, CDR2 YSLEER.